This T cell receptor beta chain was retrieved from a study of blood T cell repertoires in COVID-19. Profiling relied on immunoSEQ multiplex PCR, and the TCRdb table lists in-frame clones only, not all of them. The top ten clones hold around 10% of a sample with roughly 130,000 clones, about four fifths of them seen once. The V end was cut by 0 bases, the J end by 11 bases, with 10 bases between. This CDR3 contains 12 residues. From germline, CDR1 is LNHNV and CDR2 YYDKDF (reference sequence). The V and J genes are TRBV15 and TRBJ1-1; D might be TRBD1 (5 bases). Material: PBMCs or T cells enriched from blood (not recorded which). The source is a man aged 50-59 years who had recovered from COVID-19. The CDR3 protein is CATSRDGQRAFF. Written as DNA, the CDR3 is TGTGCCACCAGCAGAGATGGACAAAGGGCTTTCTTT.